These 24 T cell receptor beta chains were all obtained from the same sample, sequenced in a study of cytomegalovirus exposure and HLA in healthy donors. 60 Vbeta and 13 Jbeta primers were used in PCR. Only in-frame clones appear in the TCRdb table, and some are missing; sequencing was by immunoSEQ multiplex PCR. The sample includes 150,000 or so clones, under 80% of them seen just once. Sequencing was carried out using PBMCs. These receptors were taken from a woman aged 25-40 years in good health and CMV-seronegative.

This chain connects TRBV29-1 to TRBJ1-4; D gene uncertain. Germline V gene lookup returns CDR1 SQVTM and CDR2 ANQGSEA. Trimming pared 4 bases from V and 8 bases from J, leaving 14 bases between. The CDR3 contains 13 residues. Here the CDR3 reads CSVGGGKDEKLFF. For the CDR3, the DNA is TGCAGCGTTGGAGGAGGGAAGGACGAAAAACTGTTTTTT. Drawing the rest from reference TRBV29-1 and TRBJ1-4, the complete variable domain is SAVISQKPSRDICQRGTSLTIQCQVDSQVTMMFWYRQQPGQSLTLIATANQGSEATYESGFVIDKFPISRPNLTFSTLTVSNMSPEDSSIYLCSVGGGKDEKLFFGSGTQLSVL.

This chain joins TRBV5-6 and TRBJ1-6, with a tentative D call TRBD1 (5 bases). The germline V gene has CDR1 SGHDT and CDR2 YYEEEE. This CDR3 is built from 15 residues. The germline V and J ends were trimmed by 4 bases and 7 bases, with 15 bases remaining between them. This CDR3 is CASSVGLSENSPLHF. Here the CDR3 DNA reads TGTGCCAGCAGCGTGGGACTATCCGAGAATTCACCCCTCCACTTT.

The chain couples TRBV30 to TRBJ1-5; tentatively, D is TRBD1 (5 bases). CDR1 is GTSNPN and CDR2 is SVGIG in the germline V gene (reference sequence). Trimming took off 0 bases at V and 7 bases at J, with 10 bases between the two ends. This CDR3 is 13 amino acids long. CDR3 region: CAWSVQEEQPQHF. CDR3 in DNA: TGTGCCTGGAGTGTACAGGAAGAACAGCCCCAGCATTTT.

DNA for the CDR3: TGTGCCAGCAGCTCCAGGACTAGCGGCTCCTACGAGCAGTACTTC. Protein: CASSSRTSGSYEQYF. The rearrangement links TRBV7-9 to TRBJ2-7, with TRBD2 matching over 10 bases. V shed 4 bases and J 0 bases; nucleotides not matched to a gene: 3. Germline CDR1 reads SEHNR; CDR2 reads FQNEAQ (reference sequence). This CDR3 is built from 15 residues.

V gene TRBV5-1 combines with J gene TRBJ2-5; 7 nucleotides line up with TRBD2. There are 17 residues in the CDR3. J was trimmed by 2 bases and V by 4 bases; bases with no gene match: 14. Germline V CDR1 and CDR2: SGHRS, YFSETQ. CDR3 in amino acids: CASSPWWGTTQQETQYF. The CDR3 DNA is TGCGCCAGCAGCCCCTGGTGGGGGACTACACAACAAGAGACCCAGTACTTC.

The chain employs TRBV30 and TRBJ1-1, with 10 positions matching TRBD1. There are 13 residues in the CDR3. The V gene end was trimmed by 5 bases and the J gene end by 5 bases; junction bases not matched to a gene: 5. Germline CDR1 reads GTSNPN; CDR2 reads SVGIG (reference sequence). CDR3 sequence: CAWWDRGKTEAFF. CDR3 nucleotides: TGTGCCTGGTGGGACAGGGGAAAAACTGAAGCTTTCTTT. The full variable domain, with the rest looked up from reference TRBV30 and TRBJ1-1, is SQTIHQWPATLVQPVGSPLSLECTVEGTSNPNLYWYRQAAGRGLQLLFYSVGIGQISSEVPQNLSASRPQDRQFILSSKKLLLSDSGFYLCAWWDRGKTEAFFGQGTRLTVV.

The chain has TRBV19 and TRBJ1-2, with 8 bases identical to TRBD1. Germline V lookup: CDR1 LNHDA, CDR2 SQIVND (reference sequence). V dropped 1 base and J dropped 5; count of bases not matched to a gene: 9. CDR3 length: 16 residues. CDR3 coding DNA: TGTGCCAGTAGTATAGGGCTCGGGACAGGCAATTATGGCTACACCTTC. Translation: CASSIGLGTGNYGYTF.

This clone was seen a few times. V gene TRBV18 combines with J gene TRBJ1-5, with no clear D. The CDR3 is made up of 13 amino acids. The ends were cut back, 6 bases at V and 3 bases at J, with 9 bases in the middle. Germline values: CDR1 KGHSH, CDR2 LQKENI. The CDR3 DNA follows: TGTGCCAGCTCCCCCTCCCTCAATCAGCCCCAGCATTTT. Amino acid sequence: CASSPSLNQPQHF.

The chain couples TRBV30 to TRBJ1-1, with D possibly matching TRBD1 (5 bases). The CDR3 contains 11 residues. V was shortened by 0 bases and J by 10 bases, with 9 bases between the two germline ends. Germline V gives CDR1 GTSNPN, CDR2 SVGIG (reference sequence). CDR3 sequence: CAWSVDRGAFF. The CDR3 DNA reads as TGTGCCTGGAGTGTTGACAGAGGAGCTTTCTTT.

The V call is TRBV7-6, the J call TRBJ2-5; 7 bases are shared with TRBD2. The CDR3 is 13 residues long. Per the germline V gene, CDR1 is SGHVS and CDR2 is FNYEAQ. V was pared by 5 bases and J by 3 bases, with 3 bases of the junction left unmatched. The chain's CDR3 is CASSQSGEETQYF. Here the CDR3 DNA reads TGTGCCAGCAGCCAAAGCGGGGAAGAGACCCAGTACTTC.

The rearrangement joins TRBV6-5 to TRBJ1-2; TRBD1 might be the D (5 bases). The CDR3 runs 14 residues. CDR1 is MNHEY, CDR2 SVGAGI, per germline. The ends were cut back, 5 bases at V and 7 bases at J, with 17 bases in the middle. CDR3 bases: TGTGCCAGCAGTCCCGGGACCTGGGAGGGTGGCTACACCTTC. It is translated as CASSPGTWEGGYTF.

This clone has only a few counts. The chain employs TRBV9 and TRBJ2-1, with 9 positions matching TRBD2. The CDR3 length is 15 residues. Germline CDR1 reads SGDLS; CDR2 reads YYNGEE. V shed 4 bases, J shed 10 bases, and the junction held 12 bases outside the gene matches. In nucleotides, the CDR3 is TGTGCCAGCAGCCTTCTGGCGGGGGGGGTACGGGAGCAGTTCTTC. It yields the protein CASSLLAGGVREQFF.

CDR3 loop: CASSPAADRGIYEQYF. CDR3 in DNA: TGTGCCAGCTCACCTGCCGCCGACAGGGGGATCTACGAGCAGTACTTC. V gene TRBV18 combines with J gene TRBJ2-7, with 9 bases fitting TRBD1. The CDR3 loop spans 16 amino acids. V lost 3 bases and J lost 3; bases outside the gene matches: 9. Germline V CDR1 and CDR2: KGHSH, LQKENI.

The V gene is TRBV15, the J gene TRBJ1-5, with TRBD1 matching 8 bases. Looked up from germline, CDR1 is LNHNV and CDR2 is YYDKDF (reference sequence). The junction had 14 bases not matched to a gene; V was cut back by 5 bases and J by 2 bases. The length of the CDR3 is 18 residues. The CDR3 DNA reads as TGTGCCACCAGCCCTCCCGGACAGGGTGGAATAGGCAATCAGCCCCAGCATTTT. Amino acids: CATSPPGQGGIGNQPQHF.

The rearrangement uses TRBV7-9 and TRBJ2-5; tentative D call: TRBD2 (5 bases). Germline V lookup: CDR1 SEHNR, CDR2 FQNEAQ (reference sequence). CDR3 length equals 17 residues. V lost 5 bases, J lost 5 bases, and 24 bases lay in between. The DNA of the CDR3 is TGTGCCAGCAGCACCAGGAACCTCGGGCCATCGGGGGAGACCCAGTACTTC. Translation gives CASSTRNLGPSGETQYF.

V is TRBV19 and J is TRBJ2-7; maybe TRBD2 (7 bases). The CDR3 loop spans 15 amino acids. Per germline, CDR1 LNHDA and CDR2 SQIVND (reference sequence). Trimming stripped 6 bases from V and 3 bases from J, with 18 bases between. The CDR3 protein is CASRGFRGGNYEQYF. CDR3 DNA: TGTGCCAGTAGAGGGTTCAGGGGAGGGAACTACGAGCAGTACTTC.

This CDR3 reads CASSLEGAGQNIQYF. The CDR3 DNA sequence: TGTGCCAGCAGCTTGGAGGGGGCGGGTCAAAACATTCAGTACTTC. This rearrangement joins TRBV5-4 to TRBJ2-4; TRBD1 aligns across 7 bases. Per the germline V gene, CDR1 is SGHNT and CDR2 is YYREEE (reference sequence). There are 15 residues in the CDR3. Losses at the gene ends were 0 bases for V and 5 bases for J; bases not matched to a gene: 5.

The CDR3 DNA follows: TGTGCCAGCAGCCCCCGGGGAACTGAAGCTTTCTTT. The encoded protein is CASSPRGTEAFF. The rearrangement links TRBV7-9 to TRBJ1-1, with D unresolved. Looked up from germline, CDR1 is SEHNR and CDR2 is FQNEAQ (reference sequence). Trimming stripped 5 bases from V and 5 bases from J, with 9 bases between. There are 12 residues in the CDR3.

The CDR3, as DNA: TGTGCCAGCAGCTTAGGACTAGCGGGGCAGTTCTTC. As protein: CASSLGLAGQFF. The chain is built from TRBV7-9 and TRBJ2-1, with TRBD2 identical over 10 bases. With 1 base clipped from V and 12 bases from J, the junction kept 0 bases outside the gene matches. This CDR3 has 12 amino acids. The germline V gene has CDR1 SEHNR and CDR2 FQNEAQ (reference sequence).

The V call is TRBV19, the J call TRBJ1-5; no clear D gene. Germline V gene lookup returns CDR1 LNHDA and CDR2 SQIVND (reference sequence). Trimming removed 5 bases at V and 3 bases at J, with 11 bases between. The CDR3 has 14 amino acids. The CDR3 region has the DNA TGTGCCAGTAGTCGCGGGCCTCACAATCAGCCCCAGCATTTT. This gives the protein CASSRGPHNQPQHF.

This clone occurred a few times. V usage is TRBV5-6 and J usage is TRBJ2-2; 8 nucleotides agree with TRBD1. CDR1 and CDR2 (germline): SGHDT, YYEEEE. The CDR3 is 15 amino acids. J was trimmed by 0 bases and V by 4 bases; bases with no gene match: 2. The CDR3 DNA follows: TGTGCCAGCAGCCGGACAGGGACGAACACCGGGGAGCTGTTTTTT. It translates to CASSRTGTNTGELFF.

The chain joins TRBV14 to TRBJ1-6; TRBD1 agrees at 7 bases. Trimming took 6 bases from V and 0 from J; bases not matched to a gene: 8. Germline CDR1 is SGHDN and CDR2 is FVKESK. The length of the CDR3 is 17 residues. CDR3 in amino acids: CASSRQGESSYNSPLHF. The CDR3 bases are TGTGCCAGCAGTCGGCAGGGGGAAAGCTCCTATAATTCACCCCTCCACTTT.

The chain is built from TRBV7-6 and TRBJ2-1; D is undetermined. This CDR3 comprises 14 residues. Germline CDR1 reads SGHVS; CDR2 reads FNYEAQ. With 1 base removed from V and 7 bases from J, the gap between germline ends came to 11 bases. CDR3 amino acids: CASSLVPSANEQFF. CDR3 DNA sequence: TGTGCCAGCAGCTTAGTCCCTTCCGCGAATGAGCAGTTCTTC.

The rearrangement links TRBV15 to TRBJ2-5; a possible D gene is TRBD1 (5 bases). The CDR3 loop spans 14 amino acids. The germline CDR1 and CDR2 sequences are LNHNV and YYDKDF (reference sequence). V was clipped by 3 bases and J by 4 bases, with 12 bases between them. The CDR3 protein is CATSRDIMLETQYF. The DNA for the CDR3 is TGTGCCACCAGCAGGGACATAATGTTAGAGACCCAGTACTTC.